Listed below are T cell receptor beta chains from one sample, sequenced in a study of blood T cell repertoires in COVID-19. Assay used: immunoSEQ multiplex PCR; TCRdb lists only in-frame clones, some missing. The profile shows over 200,000 clones, approximately 86% of them singletons. The sequenced sample was peripheral blood. The receptors here all came from a woman aged 25 to 39 with COVID-19, enrolled during active disease. CDR3s include the opening cysteine and the closing phenylalanine or tryptophan. The order of the fields is D gene, clone size, J gene, V gene, CDR3 protein, CDR3 DNA. A D gene is named only where the DNA matches it firmly. Size is omitted from some rows. Given values are once, few, many or a class for expanded clones.

D: TRBD1
size: NA
J: TRBJ1-6
V: TRBV5-4
CDR3: CASSLAQGLGNSPLHF
DNA: TGTGCCAGCAGCTTGGCACAGGGGCTTGGTAATTCACCCCTCCACTTT

D: NA
size: NA
J: TRBJ2-5
V: TRBV9
CDR3: CASSVGNVGGETQYF
DNA: TGTGCCAGCAGCGTAGGCAACGTTGGGGGGGAGACCCAGTACTTC

D: TRBD1
size: NA
J: TRBJ1-2
V: TRBV3-1/TRBV3-2
CDR3: CASSQIPGQRGYTF
DNA: TGTGCCAGCAGCCAAATACCGGGACAGAGAGGCTACACCTTC

D: NA
size: NA
J: TRBJ2-1
V: TRBV5-4
CDR3: CASSLEAFNEQFF
DNA: TGTGCCAGCAGCTTGGAAGCTTTCAATGAGCAGTTCTTC

D: NA
size: NA
J: TRBJ1-1
V: TRBV30
CDR3: CACRGAVTEAFF
DNA: TGTGCCTGCCGCGGGGCTGTAACTGAAGCTTTCTTT

D: TRBD2
size: NA
J: TRBJ2-3
V: TRBV7-8
CDR3: CASSPSSGSQYF
DNA: TGTGCCAGCAGCCCGTCTAGCGGGAGTCAGTATTTT

D: TRBD1
size: NA
J: TRBJ1-4
V: TRBV2
CDR3: CASGVSGTGGVPDEKLFF
DNA: TGTGCCAGTGGGGTGTCCGGGACAGGGGGTGTCCCTGATGAAAAACTGTTTTTT

D: NA
size: NA
J: TRBJ2-7
V: TRBV4-3
CDR3: CASSQVFPGASYEQYF
DNA: TGCGCCAGCAGCCAAGTTTTCCCGGGAGCTTCTTACGAGCAGTACTTC

D: TRBD2
size: NA
J: TRBJ2-7
V: TRBV19
CDR3: CASSLQLGGGDEQYF
DNA: TGTGCCAGTAGTCTCCAGCTAGGCGGGGGGGACGAGCAGTACTTC

D: NA
size: NA
J: TRBJ2-2
V: TRBV11-2
CDR3: CASSLHAGTNTGELFF
DNA: TGTGCCAGCAGCTTACACGCGGGAACGAACACCGGGGAGCTGTTTTTT

D: NA
size: NA
J: TRBJ1-5
V: TRBV15
CDR3: CATSGGTDNQPQHF
DNA: TGTGCCACCAGCGGCGGGACGGATAATCAGCCCCAGCATTTT

D: TRBD2
size: NA
J: TRBJ2-5
V: TRBV2
CDR3: CASKEVAGKETQYF
DNA: TGTGCCAGCAAAGAGGTAGCGGGAAAAGAGACCCAGTACTTC

D: TRBD1
size: NA
J: TRBJ1-6
V: TRBV28
CDR3: CASRIQGASYNSPLHF
DNA: TGTGCCAGCAGAATACAGGGGGCCTCTTATAATTCACCCCTCCACTTT

D: TRBD2
size: NA
J: TRBJ2-3
V: TRBV9
CDR3: CASSPGTSGDTDTQYF
DNA: TGTGCCAGCAGCCCTGGGACTAGCGGGGACACAGATACGCAGTATTTT

D: NA
size: NA
J: TRBJ1-3
V: TRBV7-6
CDR3: CASSSSGSSGNTIYF
DNA: TGTGCCAGCAGCTCTTCGGGGAGCTCTGGAAACACCATATATTTT

D: NA
size: NA
J: TRBJ2-3
V: TRBV5-1
CDR3: CASSLAAVISDTQYF
DNA: TGCGCCAGCAGCTTGGCCGCAGTAATCTCAGATACGCAGTATTTT

D: TRBD1
size: few
J: TRBJ1-2
V: TRBV11-2
CDR3: CASSSPRGQGTYGYTF
DNA: TGTGCCAGCAGCTCACCGAGGGGACAGGGGACCTATGGCTACACCTTC

D: TRBD2
size: NA
J: TRBJ2-1
V: TRBV9
CDR3: CASSKGAGGGNEQFF
DNA: TGTGCCAGCAGCAAAGGGGCGGGAGGGGGGAATGAGCAGTTCTTC

D: NA
size: NA
J: TRBJ2-1
V: TRBV5-1
CDR3: CASSLGRGKTYNEQFF
DNA: TGCGCCAGCAGCTTGGGGAGGGGTAAGACCTACAATGAGCAGTTCTTC

D: NA
size: NA
J: TRBJ2-1
V: TRBV28
CDR3: CASRSNRERYEQFF
DNA: TGTGCCAGCAGATCCAACAGGGAAAGGTATGAGCAGTTCTTC

D: NA
size: NA
J: TRBJ1-2
V: TRBV18
CDR3: CASSEQGYGYTF
DNA: TGTGCCAGCTCAGAACAGGGATATGGCTACACCTTC

D: NA
size: NA
J: TRBJ1-1
V: TRBV19
CDR3: CASSPTGMNTEAFF
DNA: TGTGCCAGTAGTCCGACAGGTATGAACACTGAAGCTTTCTTT

D: TRBD1
size: NA
J: TRBJ1-5
V: TRBV20-1
CDR3: CSASPGQGGGNQPQHF
DNA: TGCAGTGCTAGTCCGGGACAGGGGGGGGGCAATCAGCCCCAGCATTTT

D: NA
size: NA
J: TRBJ2-3
V: TRBV5-6
CDR3: CASILQGDTDTQYF
DNA: TGTGCCAGCATCTTACAGGGTGACACAGATACGCAGTATTTT

D: TRBD1
size: NA
J: TRBJ2-1
V: TRBV7-8
CDR3: CASSFYRGGYNEQFF
DNA: TGTGCCAGCAGCTTCTACAGGGGTGGGTACAATGAGCAATTCTTC

D: NA
size: NA
J: TRBJ2-5
V: TRBV10-2
CDR3: CASSSVTGTKGETQYF
DNA: TGCGCCAGCAGTTCGGTTACAGGTACCAAGGGAGAGACCCAGTACTTC

D: NA
size: NA
J: TRBJ1-1
V: TRBV5-8
CDR3: CASSLMPGGNTEAFF
DNA: TGTGCCAGCAGCTTGATGCCGGGGGGGAACACTGAAGCTTTCTTT

D: NA
size: NA
J: TRBJ2-1
V: TRBV12-3/TRBV12-4
CDR3: CASSSDRTDEQFF
DNA: TGTGCCAGCAGTTCAGACAGGACCGATGAGCAGTTCTTC

D: NA
size: NA
J: TRBJ2-2
V: TRBV2
CDR3: CASSEGQVGELFF
DNA: TGTGCCAGCAGTGAAGGACAGGTCGGGGAGCTGTTTTTT

D: TRBD2
size: NA
J: TRBJ2-3
V: TRBV3-1/TRBV3-2
CDR3: CASSPTSGRAGADTQYF
DNA: TGTGCCAGCAGCCCAACTAGCGGGAGGGCCGGCGCAGATACGCAGTATTTT

D: NA
size: NA
J: TRBJ1-5
V: TRBV6-6
CDR3: CASSLIAVEGQPQHF
DNA: TGTGCCAGCAGTTTAATTGCGGTAGAGGGCCAGCCCCAGCATTTT

D: TRBD2
size: NA
J: TRBJ2-3
V: TRBV7-2
CDR3: CASTLGSGAVTDTQYF
DNA: TGTGCCAGCACCCTAGGTAGCGGGGCGGTTACAGATACGCAGTATTTT

D: TRBD2
size: NA
J: TRBJ2-2
V: TRBV12-5
CDR3: CASGSAVGTSIPGELFF
DNA: TGTGCTAGTGGTTCAGCAGTGGGGACTAGCATCCCCGGGGAGCTGTTTTTT

D: NA
size: few
J: TRBJ1-5
V: TRBV7-9
CDR3: CASSLGRLGGNSNQPQHF
DNA: TGTGCCAGCAGCTTAGGCCGACTTGGGGGGAATAGCAATCAGCCCCAGCATTTT

D: NA
size: NA
J: TRBJ2-7
V: TRBV3-1/TRBV3-2
CDR3: CASSRPDISYEQYF
DNA: TGTGCCAGCAGCCGGCCGGACATCTCCTACGAGCAGTACTTC

D: TRBD1
size: NA
J: TRBJ2-1
V: TRBV9
CDR3: CASSLSGQFYNEQFF
DNA: TGTGCCAGCAGCCTCTCGGGACAGTTCTACAATGAGCAGTTCTTC

D: NA
size: NA
J: TRBJ1-1
V: TRBV12-5
CDR3: CASGLDSPEAFF
DNA: TGTGCTAGTGGTTTGGACAGCCCTGAAGCTTTCTTT

D: TRBD1
size: NA
J: TRBJ2-3
V: TRBV6-2/TRBV6-3
CDR3: CASSYEPRDRGSGTDTQYF
DNA: TGTGCCAGCAGTTATGAACCCCGGGACAGGGGTTCCGGCACAGATACGCAGTATTTT

D: TRBD1
size: NA
J: TRBJ1-5
V: TRBV30
CDR3: CAWSPRDRDQPQHF
DNA: TGTGCCTGGAGTCCTCGGGACAGAGATCAGCCCCAGCATTTT

D: TRBD1
size: NA
J: TRBJ2-5
V: TRBV3-1/TRBV3-2
CDR3: CASSPRQGSVETQYF
DNA: TGTGCCAGCAGCCCAAGACAGGGCTCTGTCGAGACCCAGTACTTC

D: TRBD1
size: NA
J: TRBJ2-3
V: TRBV20-1
CDR3: CSASGQGAADTQYF
DNA: TGCAGTGCTAGTGGGCAGGGGGCAGCAGATACGCAGTATTTT

D: NA
size: NA
J: TRBJ1-5
V: TRBV19
CDR3: CASSIGEGRERPQHF
DNA: TGTGCCAGTAGTATAGGGGAGGGGAGGGAGCGGCCCCAGCATTTT

D: NA
size: NA
J: TRBJ1-2
V: TRBV4-3
CDR3: CASSQGQFYGYTF
DNA: TGCGCCAGCAGCCAAGGACAGTTCTATGGCTACACCTTC

D: TRBD1
size: NA
J: TRBJ1-1
V: TRBV5-1
CDR3: CASSGDRGLTEAFF
DNA: TGCGCCAGCAGCGGGGACAGGGGGCTTACTGAAGCTTTCTTT

D: TRBD1
size: NA
J: TRBJ1-1
V: TRBV30
CDR3: CAWSRQGGAFF
DNA: TGTGCCTGGAGCCGACAGGGTGGAGCTTTCTTT

D: TRBD1
size: NA
J: TRBJ1-5
V: TRBV11-2
CDR3: CASSPGQDQPQHF
DNA: TGTGCCAGCAGCCCGGGACAGGATCAGCCCCAGCATTTT

D: NA
size: few
J: TRBJ1-6
V: TRBV5-5
CDR3: CASSLEPHSPLHF
DNA: TGTGCCAGCAGCTTGGAGCCCCATTCACCCCTCCACTTT

D: NA
size: NA
J: TRBJ2-3
V: TRBV2
CDR3: CASMGRRGHTDTQYF
DNA: TGTGCCAGCATGGGTAGGAGGGGTCACACAGATACGCAGTATTTT

D: NA
size: once
J: TRBJ2-5
V: TRBV2
CDR3: CASSLRGAEETQYF
DNA: TGTGCCAGCAGTCTCAGGGGCGCCGAGGAGACCCAGTACTTC